The 28 T cell receptor beta chains below were found in one sample sequenced in a study of blood T cell repertoires in COVID-19. Repertoires were generated with immunoSEQ multiplex PCR, while TCRdb's copy carries only in-frame clones and drops some. The sample has around 63,000 clones, over 75% seen once. What was sequenced was peripheral blood. These receptors were taken from a man in his sixties with acute or convalescent COVID-19.

This sequence joins TRBV7-2 and TRBJ1-2; 8 bases agree with TRBD1. Trimming removed 4 bases from V and 8 bases from J; junction bases left unmatched: 6. Germline CDR1 and CDR2: SGHTA and FQGNSA. This CDR3 region has 13 residues. Written as DNA, the CDR3 is TGTGCCAGCAGCTCCGCAGGGGGCTACGGCTACACCTTC. Translating gives CASSSAGGYGYTF.

This clone appeared a single time. This chain joins TRBV6-2 or TRBV6-3 and TRBJ2-3, with 7 positions matching TRBD2. The CDR3 spans 14 residues. The V segment lost 5 bases and the J segment 3 bases; nucleotides outside the gene matches: 5. Germline CDR1 and CDR2: MNHEY and SVGEGT. CDR3: CASSNPGGTDTQYF. The CDR3 nucleotides read TGTGCCAGCAGTAATCCGGGAGGTACAGATACGCAGTATTTT.

This clone was seen a handful of times. The chain is built from TRBV5-4 and TRBJ1-2; the D is unclear. There are 12 residues in the CDR3. Germline CDR1 is SGHNT and CDR2 is YYREEE (reference sequence). The V and J ends lost 0 bases and 4 bases respectively, with 4 bases between them. In DNA form, the CDR3 reads TGTGCCAGCAGCTTGGATCGCTATGGCTACACCTTC. Its translation: CASSLDRYGYTF.

The J gene is TRBJ1-5, the V gene TRBV6-2 or TRBV6-3, with D uncertain. The CDR3 contains 15 residues. The V end lost 3 bases, the J end lost 7 bases, and 16 bases lay between the germline ends. Germline V gene lookup returns CDR1 MNHEY and CDR2 SVGEGT. The CDR3 is CASSYVPAVGQPQHF. The CDR3, as DNA: TGTGCCAGCAGTTATGTCCCCGCGGTAGGCCAGCCCCAGCATTTT.

This sequence joins TRBV23-1 and TRBJ1-1; tentative D call: TRBD1 (5 bases). TRBV23-1 belongs to the ORF category, with a function that is uncertain. CDR3 length: 12 residues. V dropped 2 bases and J dropped 5 bases, with 6 bases sitting between them. As DNA, the CDR3 is TGCGCCAGCAGTCAAAGGGGAACTGAAGCTTTCTTT. Translated: CASSQRGTEAFF.

The V and J genes are TRBV7-9 and TRBJ1-4; 9 bases align to TRBD1. Germline V gene data show CDR1 as SEHNR and CDR2 as FQNEAQ (reference sequence). The CDR3 covers 15 residues. V was pared by 5 bases and J by 8 bases, with 9 bases of the junction left unmatched. CDR3 in amino acids: CASSALQGAGEKLFF. CDR3 coding DNA: TGTGCCAGCAGCGCACTACAGGGGGCGGGAGAAAAACTGTTTTTT.

This clone was observed once. The V call is TRBV7-8, the J call TRBJ2-2; TRBD2 agrees at 8 bases. From germline, CDR1 is SGHVS and CDR2 FQNEAQ. V shed 2 bases, J shed 9 bases, and the junction held 5 bases outside the gene matches. The CDR3 is 14 amino acids. The CDR3 here is CASSLKRGIWELFF. The CDR3 DNA follows: TGTGCCAGCAGCTTAAAGCGGGGGATTTGGGAGCTGTTTTTT. Together with reference TRBV7-8 and TRBJ2-2, the CDR3 gives the full variable domain: GAGVSQSPRYKVAKRGQDVALRCDPISGHVSLFWYQQALGQGPEFLTYFQNEAQLDKSGLPSDRFFAERPEGSVSTLKIQRTQQEDSAVYLCASSLKRGIWELFFGEGSRLTVL.

This sequence joins TRBV5-1 and TRBJ1-2; TRBD1 matches 8 bases. Germline V gene data show CDR1 as SGHRS and CDR2 as YFSETQ. The junction had 3 bases not matched to a gene; V was cut back by 5 bases and J by 6 bases. This CDR3 region has 12 residues. Here the CDR3 DNA reads TGCGCCAGCAGTCGGACAGGGAATGGCTACACCTTC. Protein: CASSRTGNGYTF.

V is TRBV10-1 and J is TRBJ2-1, with TRBD2 identical over 8 bases. Germline V gives CDR1 WNHNN, CDR2 SYGVQD (reference sequence). The trim removed 0 bases at V and 3 bases at J, leaving 4 bases unmatched. CDR3 length equals 16 residues. The CDR3 sequence: CASSESSAGGYNEQFF. The CDR3 DNA is TGCGCCAGCAGTGAGTCGTCGGCGGGGGGCTACAATGAGCAGTTCTTC.

The CDR3: CASSQLLAGKDYEQYF. CDR3 DNA sequence: TGCGCCAGCAGCCAGCTACTAGCGGGGAAAGACTACGAGCAGTACTTC. The chain recombines TRBV4-3 with TRBJ2-7, with TRBD2 matching 10 bases. The germline CDR1 and CDR2 sequences are LGHNA and YSLEER. The CDR3 is 16 amino acids. V lost 3 bases to trimming and J lost 3 bases; unmatched junction nucleotides: 8.

This clone was seen only once. V and J are TRBV19 and TRBJ1-1; D might be TRBD1 (6 bases). Trimming pared 5 bases from V and 0 bases from J, leaving 10 bases between. Per the germline V gene, CDR1 is LNHDA and CDR2 is SQIVND (reference sequence). The CDR3 runs to 14 residues. In DNA, the CDR3 is TGTGCCAGTAGTTTGACAGGATTGAACACTGAAGCTTTCTTT. The encoded protein is CASSLTGLNTEAFF.

The gene calls are TRBV27 and TRBJ1-2, with no clear D. CDR3 length equals 17 residues. V was cut by 3 bases and J by 8 bases, with 25 bases left in between. CDR1 MNHEY and CDR2 SMNVEV come from the germline V gene (reference sequence). The CDR3 bases are TGTGCCAGCAGTTTCTCCCCTACTAGAAAAGTCTCGGGGGGCTACACCTTC. Protein sequence: CASSFSPTRKVSGGYTF.

The J gene is TRBJ2-3, the V gene TRBV11-2; TRBD2 matches at 10 bases. The CDR3 covers 18 residues. The J segment lost 11 bases and the V segment lost 1 base, leaving 18 bases of the junction unmatched. In germline, CDR1 is SGHAT, CDR2 FQNNGV. The CDR3 coding sequence is TGTGCCAGCAGCTTAGCGGCCCTAGCGGGGGCCGCCCAACTTCAGCAGTATTTT. This encodes CASSLAALAGAAQLQQYF.

The CDR3 coding sequence is TGCGCCAGCAGTGAGACCCAGGGATCGGGCTACACCTTC. It is translated as CASSETQGSGYTF. The V gene is TRBV10-1, the J gene TRBJ1-2; maybe TRBD1 (5 bases). The germline V and J ends were trimmed by 2 bases and 8 bases, with 12 bases remaining between them. The CDR3 totals 13 residues. CDR1 is WNHNN, CDR2 SYGVQD, per germline (reference sequence).

CDR3 amino acids: CASSQGAYSNQPQHF. CDR3 nucleotide sequence: TGTGCCAGCAGCCAGGGGGCCTATAGCAATCAGCCCCAGCATTTT. The chain joins TRBV3-1 (or the pseudogene TRBV3-2) to TRBJ1-5, with a possible D match to TRBD1 (6 bases). The CDR3 has 15 residues. The V end was cut by 3 bases, the J end by 0 bases, with 9 bases between. Per germline, CDR1 LGHDT and CDR2 YNNKEL (reference sequence).

V is TRBV15 and J is TRBJ1-3; a possible D gene is TRBD1 (6 bases). The CDR3 totals 15 residues. Trimming cost V 5 bases and J 0 bases, with 11 bases left between them. From germline, CDR1 is LNHNV and CDR2 YYDKDF (reference sequence). Here the CDR3 DNA reads TGTGCCACCAGCGGCAGACAGGTCTCTGGAAACACCATATATTTT. Amino acid sequence: CATSGRQVSGNTIYF.

This chain connects TRBV5-4 to TRBJ2-7, with 8 bases matching TRBD1. There are 15 residues in the CDR3. CDR1 and CDR2 from the germline V gene are SGHNT and YYREEE (reference sequence). V was clipped by 5 bases and J by 0 bases; unmatched bases: 7. CDR3 region: CASRSGGETSYEQYF. The CDR3 DNA follows: TGTGCCAGCAGATCAGGGGGCGAAACCTCCTACGAGCAGTACTTC.

This chain uses TRBV9 with TRBJ2-3, with D possibly being TRBD2 (6 bases). The CDR3 length is 16 residues. Germline V gene data show CDR1 as SGDLS and CDR2 as YYNGEE. Trimming stripped 0 bases from V and 3 bases from J, with 14 bases between. CDR3 coding DNA: TGTGCCAGCAGCGTAGGCCCCAACGGGGGTACAGATACGCAGTATTTT. Translation: CASSVGPNGGTDTQYF.

This chain connects TRBV6-1 to TRBJ2-1; TRBD2 matches 7 bases. Germline trimming cut 5 bases from V and 5 bases from J; bases unmatched to any gene: 9. CDR3 length: 15 amino acids. Per germline, CDR1 MNHNS and CDR2 SASEGT. CDR3 nucleotide sequence: TGTGCCAGCAGTTCCCCCGGGACTAACCACAATGAGCAGTTCTTC. Translation gives CASSSPGTNHNEQFF.

This clone was picked up a small number of times. This chain joins TRBV19 and TRBJ1-2; the D is unclear. Trimming took 8 bases from V and 5 from J, leaving 21 bases between them. Germline V lookup: CDR1 LNHDA, CDR2 SQIVND (reference sequence). The CDR3 extends over 15 amino acids. The DNA of the CDR3 is TGTGCCAGTTCCGCCTACCGCGGAGACGGTTATGGCTACACCTTC. Translation gives CASSAYRGDGYGYTF.

The chain carries TRBV27 and TRBJ1-2; D is perhaps TRBD1 (6 bases). V was trimmed by 5 bases and J by 7 bases, leaving 20 bases between them. This CDR3 is built from 15 residues. Per germline, CDR1 MNHEY and CDR2 SMNVEV (reference sequence). The CDR3 DNA reads TGTGCCAGCAGTCTAAGGCAGGGGCGGTCTGTTGGCTACACCTTC. Translated: CASSLRQGRSVGYTF.

This chain uses TRBV30 with TRBJ1-1; TRBD1 might be the D (6 bases). Per the germline V gene, CDR1 is GTSNPN and CDR2 is SVGIG (reference sequence). The CDR3 loop spans 11 amino acids. V lost 3 bases, J lost 7 bases, and 9 bases lay in between. In nucleotides, the CDR3 is TGTGCCTGGAGGGACAGCATTGAAGCTTTCTTT. This gives the protein CAWRDSIEAFF.

This clone appeared a few times. The chain couples TRBV4-3 to TRBJ2-1; D possibly corresponds to TRBD1 (6 bases). Trimming removed 1 base from V and 1 base from J, with 11 bases in between. The CDR3 totals 16 residues. CDR1 and CDR2 (germline): LGHNA, YSLEER. CDR3 coding DNA: TGCGCCAGCAGCCAAGCAATTGGGACATCCTACAATGAGCAGTTCTTC. This codes for CASSQAIGTSYNEQFF.

The chain is built from TRBV4-1 and TRBJ1-1, with D uncertain. V was pared by 4 bases and J by 4 bases, with 10 bases between. The CDR3 loop spans 13 amino acids. The germline CDR1 and CDR2 sequences are MGHRA and YSYEKL. The CDR3 nucleotides are TGCGCCAGCAGCCCGAATGAGGGCACTGAAGCTTTCTTT. The encoded protein is CASSPNEGTEAFF.

The rearrangement uses TRBV24-1 and TRBJ2-3, with a possible D match to TRBD2 (6 bases). With 3 bases removed from V and 2 bases from J, the gap between germline ends came to 20 bases. This CDR3 is 18 amino acids long. Germline CDR1 and CDR2: KGHDR and SFDVKD. The CDR3 here is CATSDPNPGLINTDTQYF. As DNA, the CDR3 is TGTGCCACCAGTGATCCCAACCCGGGACTCATAAACACAGATACGCAGTATTTT.

The rearrangement joins TRBV6-4 to TRBJ2-1, with TRBD2 as a possible D gene (5 bases). This CDR3 has 14 amino acids. Germline lookup yields CDR1 MRHNA and CDR2 SNTAGT. V dropped 0 bases and J dropped 10 bases, with 13 bases sitting between them. The CDR3 DNA reads TGTGCCAGCAGTGACTCCCGACTGAGCGGCGAGCAGTTCTTC. As protein: CASSDSRLSGEQFF.

CDR3 bases: TGTGCCAGCTCACCACGGACAGTTTCTGGAAACACCATATATTTT. As protein: CASSPRTVSGNTIYF. The rearrangement links TRBV18 to TRBJ1-3; D might be TRBD1 (6 bases). The germline V and J ends were trimmed by 1 base and 1 base, with 8 bases remaining between them. The CDR3 is 15 amino acids. Per germline, CDR1 KGHSH and CDR2 LQKENI.

The V gene is TRBV15, the J gene TRBJ2-5; D gene ambiguous. CDR1 and CDR2 (germline): LNHNV, YYDKDF (reference sequence). V shed 0 bases and J shed 3 bases, with 5 bases lying between them. The CDR3 extends over 13 amino acids. CDR3 residues: CATSRDFKETQYF. In DNA form, the CDR3 reads TGTGCCACCAGCAGAGATTTTAAAGAGACCCAGTACTTC.